Listed below are T cell receptor beta chains from one sample, sequenced in a study of shared clonotypes between healthy human individuals. Repertoires were generated with immunoSEQ multiplex PCR, while TCRdb's copy carries only in-frame clones and drops some. The repertoire consists of roughly 770,000 clones, with around 96% occurring once and the leading ten covering around 0.25%. The sequenced material came from naive CD8+ T cells sorted from blood. All receptors come from a young man in good health. The CDR3 runs from the conserved cysteine through the conserved F or W. D genes are given only for firm matches. Size is stated for part of the rows, as once, few or many counts, or as a class when the clone is expanded.

V gene	D gene	clone size	J gene	CDR3 DNA	CDR3 protein
TRBV9	TRBD2	-	TRBJ2-7	TGTGCCAGCAGCATCCCCCTCCAGGCGGGAGATGAGAACGAGCAGTACTTC	CASSIPLQAGDENEQYF
TRBV13	-	-	TRBJ2-2	TGTGCCAGCAGCTTAGGCAAACGGCGGGAGCTGTTTTTT	CASSLGKRRELFF
TRBV10-3	-	-	TRBJ2-3	TGTGCCATCAGTGCCCCCGCAGTATCTAGCACAGATACGCAGTATTTT	CAISAPAVSSTDTQYF
TRBV7-9	-	-	TRBJ1-1	TGTGCCAGCAGCTCGGACTTTCCCGAGGTTGGAGCTTTCTTT	CASSSDFPEVGAFF
TRBV15	-	-	TRBJ2-1	TGTGCCACCAGCAGAGATCGCCACACCCACAATGAGCAGTTCTTC	CATSRDRHTHNEQFF
TRBV7-6	-	-	TRBJ1-1	TGTGCCAGCAGCTTAAGGCGGGGCACTGAAGCTTTCTTT	CASSLRRGTEAFF
TRBV4-3	TRBD2	once	TRBJ2-5	TGCGCCAGCAGCCAAGAAGGACTAGTCCAAGAGACCCAGTACTTC	CASSQEGLVQETQYF
TRBV10-2	-	-	TRBJ1-3	TGCGCCAGCAGTGAGGGTAGGAACTCTGGAAACACCATATATTTT	CASSEGRNSGNTIYF
TRBV7-2	TRBD2	once	TRBJ2-7	TGTGCCAGCAGCTTTTCGAGCGGGAGCTCCTACGAGCAGTACTTC	CASSFSSGSSYEQYF
TRBV18	TRBD1	once	TRBJ2-3	TGTGCCAGCTCACCAGAGCAGGGGGCGATACTAGATACGCAGTATTTT	CASSPEQGAILDTQYF
TRBV15	-	-	TRBJ2-3	TGTGCCACCAGCAGAACTTCTTCGGAGTTCAGCACAGATACGCAGTATTTT	CATSRTSSEFSTDTQYF
TRBV2	-	-	TRBJ1-2	TGTGCCAGCAGTGAAGGGGGCAGTAACTATGGCTACACCTTC	CASSEGGSNYGYTF
TRBV2	TRBD2	-	TRBJ2-3	TGTGCCAGCAGGGACCTGGCGGGAGGGAGCACAGATACGCAGTATTTT	CASRDLAGGSTDTQYF
TRBV12-5	-	once	TRBJ2-5	TGTGCTAGTGGTTTGGGCATGGCCCAGTACTTC	CASGLGMAQYF
TRBV4-2	TRBD2	-	TRBJ2-1	TGTGCCAGCAGCTTGGGTCCGGGACTAAACAATGAGCAGTTCTTC	CASSLGPGLNNEQFF
TRBV9	-	-	TRBJ1-2	TGTGCCAGCAGCGGACGATATGGCTACACCTTC	CASSGRYGYTF
TRBV6-1	TRBD1	-	TRBJ2-1	TGTGCCAGCAGGGGAGGGACAGGGAATTACAATGAGCAGTTCTTC	CASRGGTGNYNEQFF
TRBV4-3	TRBD1	-	TRBJ1-2	TGCGCCAGCAGCCAAGATTGGACAGGCGCTTATGAGAACTATGGCTACACCTTC	CASSQDWTGAYENYGYTF
TRBV6-6	-	-	TRBJ2-7	TGTGCCAGTGCCAACCGAGGGCGGAACTACGAGCAGTACTTC	CASANRGRNYEQYF
TRBV5-1	-	-	TRBJ1-1	TGCGCCAGCAGCTGGGGGGACGGGAACACTGAAGCTTTCTTT	CASSWGDGNTEAFF
TRBV7-9	-	-	TRBJ2-7	TGTGCCAGCAGCGGAAGGGTCTACGAGCAGTACTTC	CASSGRVYEQYF
TRBV18	TRBD1	-	TRBJ2-7	TGTGCCAGCTCACCCTCACCGGGACAGGGGATTTCGAACGAGCAGTACTTC	CASSPSPGQGISNEQYF
TRBV27	-	-	TRBJ1-4	TGTGCCAGCAGTTTACAGGGGATCTTGGATGAAAAACTGTTTTTT	CASSLQGILDEKLFF
TRBV20-1	-	-	TRBJ2-7	TGCAGTGTCCTCAGCCTCGAGCAGTACTTC	CSVLSLEQYF
TRBV27	TRBD2	-	TRBJ2-7	TGTGCCAGCAGTTCTCGGGACACCGCCGGGACTAGGCTCCACGAGCAGTACTTC	CASSSRDTAGTRLHEQYF
TRBV28	-	-	TRBJ2-3	TGTGCCAGCAGTAAGCGGCAAACTAGCACAGATACGCAGTATTTT	CASSKRQTSTDTQYF
TRBV6-1	-	-	TRBJ2-7	TGTGCCACAGGGCTCCACGAGCAGTACTTC	CATGLHEQYF
TRBV5-6	-	-	TRBJ1-2	TGTGCCAGCGGCCGCGACTATGGCTACACCTTC	CASGRDYGYTF
TRBV5-4	-	-	TRBJ2-7	TGTGCCAGCAGCTTGGACAGCCTGGAGCAGTACTTC	CASSLDSLEQYF
TRBV2	-	-	TRBJ2-2	TGTGCCAGCTCGGAAGACGGGGAGCTGTTTTTT	CASSEDGELFF
TRBV29-1	-	-	TRBJ2-1	TGCAGCGTTGTTAGGCTAATTCTAGGGTACAATGAGCAGTTCTTC	CSVVRLILGYNEQFF
TRBV27	TRBD2	-	TRBJ2-3	TGTGCCAGCAGTTTAGCGGGAGGGCCAAGAGATACGCAGTATTTT	CASSLAGGPRDTQYF
TRBV4-2	TRBD2	-	TRBJ2-2	TGTGCCAGCAGCCAAGATCGGACTAGCGGGAACACCGGGGAGCTGTTTTTT	CASSQDRTSGNTGELFF
TRBV27	TRBD2	-	TRBJ2-1	TGTGCCAGCACCGTTAGCGGGTCTCACAATGAGCAGTTCTTC	CASTVSGSHNEQFF
TRBV27	-	-	TRBJ2-1	TGTGCCAGCAGCCTCCTAAATGAGCAGTTCTTC	CASSLLNEQFF
TRBV7-8	TRBD1	-	TRBJ2-3	TGTGCCAGCAGCCTCTTCTCGGGACAGGGGGCGGGAGATACGCAGTATTTT	CASSLFSGQGAGDTQYF
TRBV7-9	TRBD1	-	TRBJ2-3	TGTGCCAGCAGCAGCCGGGACAGAAGCACAGATACGCAGTATTTT	CASSSRDRSTDTQYF